These 18 T cell receptor beta chains were all obtained from the same sample, sequenced in a study of patients and donors after allogeneic stem cell transplantation. TCRdb recomputed calls from the RT-PCR reads with MiXCR, one row per CDR3 protein. The profile covers about 70,000 distinct CDR3 sequences, with 26% appearing a single time and around 27% taken by the ten largest. Input material: blood, either unsorted or a sorted T cell fraction (not recorded which). The receptors come from a human donor who was either an allogeneic HSCT recipient or a stem cell or donor lymphocyte infusion donor (not recorded which). It is not recorded whose cells these are; they may come from a transplant donor.

This clonotype has more than one count but fewer than ten. The V gene is TRBV12-3 or TRBV12-4, the J gene TRBJ1-5; D uncertain. Trimming shortened V by 7 bases and J by 7 bases, and 14 bases separated the two germline ends. The CDR3 is 13 residues long. CDR3 nucleotides: TGTGCCAGCATATCCCAGGTAGGACAGCCCCAGCATTTT. Amino acids: CASISQVGQPQHF.

This clonotype has just a few counts. V gene TRBV12-3 or TRBV12-4 combines with J gene TRBJ2-1, with a weak D call TRBD2 (6 bases). The CDR3 sequence is 16 residues long. The V end lost 5 bases, the J end lost 8 bases, and 22 bases lay between the germline ends. The CDR3 nucleotides read TGTGCCAGCAGTCTCTACCCTCGACTAGGCGGGGATGAGCAGTTCTTC. This gives the protein CASSLYPRLGGDEQFF.

In this sample, this clonotype turned up a few times. This rearrangement joins TRBV10-3 to TRBJ2-5, with D tentatively TRBD2 (6 bases). V was pared by 7 bases and J by 5 bases, with 20 bases between. This CDR3 is built from 15 residues. Germline loops: CDR1 ENHRY, CDR2 SYGVKD. CDR3: CAIKGSGGSQETQYF. The CDR3 DNA is TGTGCCATCAAGGGGTCCGGGGGTTCGCAGGAGACCCAGTACTTC.

In its sample, this clonotype was seen many times. This chain joins TRBV12-3 or TRBV12-4 and TRBJ1-2; 11 bases align to TRBD1. The CDR3 extends over 13 amino acids. V lost 6 bases to trimming and J lost 12 bases; unmatched junction nucleotides: 9. The CDR3 bases are TGTGCCAGCAGCCTAGTCGTGGACAGGGGGCACACCTTC. Its protein product is CASSLVVDRGHTF.

This clonotype was counted a few times. V gene TRBV5-1 combines with J gene TRBJ1-1; no clear D. Trimming left V 4 bases short and J 0 bases short, with 13 bases between. The CDR3 consists of 15 residues. Germline V CDR1 and CDR2: SGHRS, YFSETQ. This CDR3 is CASSADLRLNTEAFF. The CDR3 nucleotides are TGCGCCAGCAGCGCGGACCTAAGGCTGAACACTGAAGCTTTCTTT.

This clonotype was detected a few times. The rearrangement uses TRBV12-3 or TRBV12-4 and TRBJ1-2, with 9 bases identical to TRBD1. J gave up 7 bases and V 5 bases, and 5 bases lay outside the gene matches. This CDR3 has 13 residues. The CDR3 spells CASSHTGGSGYTF. CDR3 nucleotide sequence: TGTGCCAGCAGTCATACAGGGGGCAGTGGCTACACCTTC.

This clonotype was observed a few times. The V and J genes are TRBV12-3 or TRBV12-4 and TRBJ1-2, with a weak D call TRBD1 (6 bases). V lost 5 bases, J lost 3 bases, and 10 bases lay in between. The CDR3 consists of 13 residues. CDR3 residues: CASSRGGHYGYTF. The CDR3 coding sequence is TGTGCCAGCAGTAGGGGGGGGCACTATGGCTACACCTTC.

The chain recombines TRBV5-5 with TRBJ2-2; TRBD2 aligns across 8 bases. CDR1 is SGHKS and CDR2 is YYEKEE in the germline V gene (reference sequence). The trim removed 2 bases at V and 5 bases at J, leaving 11 bases unmatched. CDR3 length: 17 amino acids. The chain's CDR3 is CASSFEPSGSGTGELFF. The DNA for the CDR3 is TGTGCCAGCAGCTTCGAGCCCAGCGGGAGCGGTACCGGGGAGCTGTTTTTT.

This clonotype appeared a few times. The chain links TRBV6-2 or TRBV6-3 to TRBJ1-5, with D maybe TRBD1 (5 bases). The CDR3 sequence is 11 residues long. V dropped 10 bases and J dropped 4 bases, with 8 bases sitting between them. CDR1 MNHEY and CDR2 SVGEGT come from the germline V gene. The CDR3 bases are TGTGCCACCGGGGGGAATCAGCCCCAGCATTTT. Encoded protein: CATGGNQPQHF.

V and J are TRBV4-2 and TRBJ2-2; no clear D. Per the germline V gene, CDR1 is LGHNA and CDR2 is YNFKEQ. The germline V and J ends were trimmed by 1 base and 5 bases, with 17 bases remaining between them. This CDR3 is 17 amino acids long. The CDR3 protein is CASSQGLGSWETGELFF. The CDR3 nucleotides read TGTGCCAGCAGCCAAGGCCTCGGCTCCTGGGAAACCGGGGAGCTGTTTTTT.

This rearrangement joins TRBV29-1 to TRBJ1-4, with D uncertain. With 4 bases removed from V and 0 bases from J, the gap between germline ends came to 9 bases. This CDR3 spans 14 amino acids. Germline CDR1 reads SQVTM; CDR2 reads ANQGSEA. CDR3 bases: TGCAGCGTTGCTCCCTTTGCAACTAATGAAAAACTGTTTTTT. Its translation: CSVAPFATNEKLFF.

This clonotype showed up just a few times. The rearrangement links TRBV7-9 to TRBJ2-1; no clear D. CDR1 and CDR2 from the germline V gene are SEHNR and FQNEAQ (reference sequence). This CDR3 has 12 residues. V shed 5 bases and J shed 4 bases, with 6 bases lying between them. The CDR3 nucleotides are TGTGCCAGCAGCCAAGAATACAATGAGCAGTTCTTC. It yields the protein CASSQEYNEQFF.

This clonotype came up once. The CDR3 region is CASSQDLWTGELFF. The CDR3, as DNA: TGCGCCAGCAGCCAAGATCTGTGGACCGGGGAGCTGTTTTTT. V gene TRBV4-3 combines with J gene TRBJ2-2; D unresolved. The CDR3 covers 14 residues. V was shortened by 0 bases and J by 5 bases, with 7 bases between the two germline ends. Germline CDR1 reads LGHNA; CDR2 reads YSLEER.

V gene TRBV15 combines with J gene TRBJ1-5; D ambiguous. Germline V gives CDR1 LNHNV, CDR2 YYDKDF (reference sequence). This CDR3 is built from 14 residues. The V gene lost 3 bases and the J gene lost 7 bases, with 13 bases spanning the gap. CDR3 sequence reads: CATSRHRTGQPQHF. The CDR3 region has the DNA TGTGCCACCAGCAGGCACCGGACTGGACAGCCCCAGCATTTT. Together with reference TRBV15 and TRBJ1-5, the CDR3 gives the full variable domain: DAMVIQNPRYQVTQFGKPVTLSCSQTLNHNVMYWYQQKSSQAPKLLFHYYDKDFNNEADTPDNFQSRRPNTSFCFLDIRSPGLGDTAMYLCATSRHRTGQPQHFGDGTRLSIL.

The gene calls are TRBV5-1 and TRBJ1-1; 7 bases fit TRBD1. V was clipped by 2 bases and J by 3 bases; unmatched bases: 13. Germline V lookup: CDR1 SGHRS, CDR2 YFSETQ. The CDR3 is 17 amino acids. CDR3 sequence: CASSFDRAPLTDTEAFF. The CDR3, as DNA: TGCGCCAGCAGCTTCGACAGGGCCCCACTCACTGACACTGAAGCTTTCTTT.

The rearrangement uses TRBV20-1 and TRBJ1-2, with 7 bases aligning to TRBD1. This CDR3 contains 16 residues. J gave up 4 bases and V 0 bases, and 11 bases lay outside the gene matches. Looked up from germline, CDR1 is DFQATT and CDR2 is SNEGSKA (reference sequence). CDR3 protein: CSARENRGGVPYGYTF. In DNA form, the CDR3 reads TGCAGTGCTAGAGAAAACAGGGGAGGGGTACCCTATGGCTACACCTTC.

The J gene is TRBJ2-1, the V gene TRBV4-1, with 13 bases lining up with TRBD2. The CDR3 loop spans 15 amino acids. CDR1 is MGHRA, CDR2 YSYEKL, per germline. The ends lost 4 bases at V and 8 bases at J; junction bases unmatched: 5. CDR3 nucleotides: TGCGCCAGCAGCCGACTAGCGGGGGGTTGGGATGAGCAGTTCTTC. This codes for CASSRLAGGWDEQFF.

This clonotype has just a few counts. This chain joins TRBV7-2 and TRBJ1-5, with no clear D. CDR1 SGHTA and CDR2 FQGNSA come from the germline V gene. Between the trimmed V and J ends, which lost 6 bases and 1 base, there was a span of 13 bases. The CDR3 runs to 15 residues. The chain's CDR3 is CASSPVDGSNQPQHF. The CDR3 bases are TGTGCCAGCAGTCCTGTCGACGGGAGCAATCAGCCCCAGCATTTT.